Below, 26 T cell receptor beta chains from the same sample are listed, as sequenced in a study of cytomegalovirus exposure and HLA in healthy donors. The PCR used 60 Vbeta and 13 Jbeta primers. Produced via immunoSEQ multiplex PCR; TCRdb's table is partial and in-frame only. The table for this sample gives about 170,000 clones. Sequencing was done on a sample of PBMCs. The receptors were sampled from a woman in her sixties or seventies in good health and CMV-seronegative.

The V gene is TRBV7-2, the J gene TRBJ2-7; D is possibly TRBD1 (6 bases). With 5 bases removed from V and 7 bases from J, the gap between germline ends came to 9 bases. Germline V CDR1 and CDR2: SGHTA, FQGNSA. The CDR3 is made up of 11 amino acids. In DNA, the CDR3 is TGTGCCAGCAGCCAAGGGGGTGAGCAGTACTTC. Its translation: CASSQGGEQYF.

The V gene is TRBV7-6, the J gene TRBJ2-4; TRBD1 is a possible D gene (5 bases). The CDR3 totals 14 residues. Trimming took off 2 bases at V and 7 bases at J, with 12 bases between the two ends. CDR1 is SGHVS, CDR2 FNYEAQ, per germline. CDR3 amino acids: CASSLTFPGNIQYF. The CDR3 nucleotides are TGTGCCAGCAGCTTAACCTTCCCAGGGAACATTCAGTACTTC.

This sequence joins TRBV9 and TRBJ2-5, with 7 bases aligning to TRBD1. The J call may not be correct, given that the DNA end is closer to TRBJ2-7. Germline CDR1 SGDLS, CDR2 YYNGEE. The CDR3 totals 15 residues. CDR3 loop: CASSPGGQASYEQYF. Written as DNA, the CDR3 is TGTGCCAGCAGCCCAGGCGGACAGGCGAGCTACGAGCAGTACTTC.

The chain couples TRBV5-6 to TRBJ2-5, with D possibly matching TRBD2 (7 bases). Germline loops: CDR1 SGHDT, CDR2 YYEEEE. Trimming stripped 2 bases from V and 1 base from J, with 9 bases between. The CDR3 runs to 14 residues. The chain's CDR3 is CASSLGGAQETQYF. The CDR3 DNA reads TGTGCCAGCAGCTTAGGGGGGGCCCAAGAGACCCAGTACTTC.

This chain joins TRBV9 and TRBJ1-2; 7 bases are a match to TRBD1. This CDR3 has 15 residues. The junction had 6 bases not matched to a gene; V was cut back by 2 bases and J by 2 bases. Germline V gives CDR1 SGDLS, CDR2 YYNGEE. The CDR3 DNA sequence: TGTGCCAGCAGCGTGGGGACAGCTGTAAACTATGGCTACACCTTC. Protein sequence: CASSVGTAVNYGYTF.

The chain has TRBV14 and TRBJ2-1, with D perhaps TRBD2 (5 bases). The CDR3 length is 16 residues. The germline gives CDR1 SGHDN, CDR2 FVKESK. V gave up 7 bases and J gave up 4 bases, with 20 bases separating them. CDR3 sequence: CASTALGLPLYNEQFF. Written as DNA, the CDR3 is TGTGCCAGCACCGCACTAGGACTCCCACTATACAATGAGCAGTTCTTC.

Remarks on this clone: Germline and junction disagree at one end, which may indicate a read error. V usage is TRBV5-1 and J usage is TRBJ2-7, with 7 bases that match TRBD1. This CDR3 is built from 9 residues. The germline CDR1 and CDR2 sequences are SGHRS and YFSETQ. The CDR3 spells CASSLGQGF. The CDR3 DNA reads TGCGCCAGCAGCTTGGGACAGGGTTTC.

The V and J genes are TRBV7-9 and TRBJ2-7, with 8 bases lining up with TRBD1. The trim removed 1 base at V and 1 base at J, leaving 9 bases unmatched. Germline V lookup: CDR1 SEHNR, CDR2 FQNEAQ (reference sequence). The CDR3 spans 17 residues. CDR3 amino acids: CASSLGTEGQDSYEQYF. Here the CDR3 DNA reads TGTGCCAGCAGCTTAGGTACTGAGGGACAGGATTCCTACGAGCAGTACTTC.

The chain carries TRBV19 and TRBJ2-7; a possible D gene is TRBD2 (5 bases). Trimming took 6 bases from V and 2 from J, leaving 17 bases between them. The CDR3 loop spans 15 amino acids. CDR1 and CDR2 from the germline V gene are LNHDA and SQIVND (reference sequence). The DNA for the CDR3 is TGTGCCAGTAGCCCCTCTGCGGGTGGGACCTACGAGCAGTACTTC. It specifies CASSPSAGGTYEQYF. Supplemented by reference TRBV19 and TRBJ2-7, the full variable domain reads DGGITQSPKYLFRKEGQNVTLSCEQNLNHDAMYWYRQDPGQGLRLIYYSQIVNDFQKGDIAEGYSVSREKKESFPLTVTSAQKNPTAFYLCASSPSAGGTYEQYFGPGTRLTVT.

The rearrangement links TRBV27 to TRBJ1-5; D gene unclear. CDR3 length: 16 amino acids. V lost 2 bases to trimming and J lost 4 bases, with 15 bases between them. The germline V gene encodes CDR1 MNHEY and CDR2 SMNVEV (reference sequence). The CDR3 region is CASSLIPGPGNQPQHF. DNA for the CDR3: TGTGCCAGCAGTTTAATCCCAGGACCGGGAAATCAGCCCCAGCATTTT.

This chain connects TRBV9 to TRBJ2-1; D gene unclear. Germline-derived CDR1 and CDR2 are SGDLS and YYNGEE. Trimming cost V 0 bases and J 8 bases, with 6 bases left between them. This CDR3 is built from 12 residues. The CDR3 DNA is TGTGCCAGCAGCGTAGCTACTGATGAGCAGTTCTTC. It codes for CASSVATDEQFF.

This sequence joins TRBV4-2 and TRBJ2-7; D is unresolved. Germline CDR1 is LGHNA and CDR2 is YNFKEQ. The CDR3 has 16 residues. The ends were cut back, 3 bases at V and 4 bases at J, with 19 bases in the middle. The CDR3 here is CASSHSLGLAGYEQYF. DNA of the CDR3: TGTGCCAGCAGCCACTCGCTTGGGTTGGCCGGGTACGAGCAGTACTTC.

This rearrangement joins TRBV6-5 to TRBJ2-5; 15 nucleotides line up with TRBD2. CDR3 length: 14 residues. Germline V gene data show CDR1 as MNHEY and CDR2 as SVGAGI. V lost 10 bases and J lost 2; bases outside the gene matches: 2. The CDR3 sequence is CAKGLAGGQETQYF. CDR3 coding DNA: TGTGCCAAGGGACTAGCGGGGGGTCAAGAGACCCAGTACTTC.

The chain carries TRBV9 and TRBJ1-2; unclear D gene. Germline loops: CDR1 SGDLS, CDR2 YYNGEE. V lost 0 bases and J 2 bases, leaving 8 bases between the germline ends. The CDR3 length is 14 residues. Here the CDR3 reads CASSVAKWNYGYTF. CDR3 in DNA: TGTGCCAGCAGCGTAGCTAAGTGGAACTATGGCTACACCTTC.

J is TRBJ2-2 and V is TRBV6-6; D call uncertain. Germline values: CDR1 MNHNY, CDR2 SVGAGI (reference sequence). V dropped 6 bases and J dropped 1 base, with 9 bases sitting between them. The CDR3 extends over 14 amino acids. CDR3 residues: CASSPIRNTGELFF. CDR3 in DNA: TGTGCCAGCAGCCCAATCAGGAACACCGGGGAGCTGTTTTTT.

This CDR3 is CASSWDFTDTQYF. The CDR3 DNA is TGTGCCAGCAGTTGGGACTTCACAGATACGCAGTATTTT. V and J are TRBV6-6 and TRBJ2-3, with D perhaps TRBD2 (6 bases). Germline CDR1 reads MNHNY; CDR2 reads SVGAGI (reference sequence). This CDR3 has 13 amino acids. Trimming left V 4 bases short and J 2 bases short, with 7 bases between.

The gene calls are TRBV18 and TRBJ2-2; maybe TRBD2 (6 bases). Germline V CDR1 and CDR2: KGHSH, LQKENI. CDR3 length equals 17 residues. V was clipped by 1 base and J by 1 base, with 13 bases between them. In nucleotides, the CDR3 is TGTGCCAGCTCACCACGGGCCGGGGGTTTGAACACCGGGGAGCTGTTTTTT. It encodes CASSPRAGGLNTGELFF.

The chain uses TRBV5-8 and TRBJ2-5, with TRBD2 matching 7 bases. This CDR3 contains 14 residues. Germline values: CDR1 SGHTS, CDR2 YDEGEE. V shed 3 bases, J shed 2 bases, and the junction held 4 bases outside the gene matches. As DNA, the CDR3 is TGTGCCAGCAGCTCAGGGACTAAACAAGAGACCCAGTACTTC. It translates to CASSSGTKQETQYF.

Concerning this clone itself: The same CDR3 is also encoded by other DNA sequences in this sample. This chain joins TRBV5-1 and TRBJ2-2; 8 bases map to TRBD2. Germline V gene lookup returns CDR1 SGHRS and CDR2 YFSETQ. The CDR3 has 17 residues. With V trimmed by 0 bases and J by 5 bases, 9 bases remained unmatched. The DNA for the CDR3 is TGCGCCAGCAGCTTGGGAGCGGGGGCCACGAGGACCGGGGAGCTGTTTTTT. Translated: CASSLGAGATRTGELFF.

As DNA, the CDR3 is TGCGCCAGCACCTACAGGGTTGGAGATACGCAGTATTTT. This sequence encodes CASTYRVGDTQYF. The chain links TRBV4-3 to TRBJ2-3, with a possible D match to TRBD1 (6 bases). The germline V and J ends were trimmed by 7 bases and 5 bases, with 13 bases remaining between them. Germline CDR1 LGHNA, CDR2 YSLEER. This CDR3 contains 13 residues.

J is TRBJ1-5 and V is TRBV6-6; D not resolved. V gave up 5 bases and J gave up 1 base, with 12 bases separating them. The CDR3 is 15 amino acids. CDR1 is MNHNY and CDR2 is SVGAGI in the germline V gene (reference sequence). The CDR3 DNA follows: TGTGCCAGCAGTGCCGTAGGAGCCAGCAATCAGCCCCAGCATTTT. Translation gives CASSAVGASNQPQHF.

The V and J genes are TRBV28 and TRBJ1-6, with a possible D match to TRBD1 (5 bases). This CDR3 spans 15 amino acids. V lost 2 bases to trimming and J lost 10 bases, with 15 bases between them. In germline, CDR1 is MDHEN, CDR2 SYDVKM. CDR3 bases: TGTGCCAGCAGTTTACGAACCGGGGGGGAGTCACCCCTCCACTTT. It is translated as CASSLRTGGESPLHF.

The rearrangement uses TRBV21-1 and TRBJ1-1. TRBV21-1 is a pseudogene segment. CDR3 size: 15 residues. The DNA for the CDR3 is TGTGCCACCTTAAACCTGTGGGGGGTTAACACTGAAGCTTTCTTT. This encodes CATLNLWGVNTEAFF.

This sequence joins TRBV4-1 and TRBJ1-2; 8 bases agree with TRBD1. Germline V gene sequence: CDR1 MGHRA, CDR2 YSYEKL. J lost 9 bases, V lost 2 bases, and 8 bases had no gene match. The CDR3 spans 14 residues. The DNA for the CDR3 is TGCGCCAGCAGCCAAAATCAGGACAGGGCGCGCTACACCTTC. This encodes CASSQNQDRARYTF.

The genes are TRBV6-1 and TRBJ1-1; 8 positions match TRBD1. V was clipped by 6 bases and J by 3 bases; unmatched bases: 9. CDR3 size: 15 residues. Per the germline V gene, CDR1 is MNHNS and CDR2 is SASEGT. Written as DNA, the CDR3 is TGTGCCAGCAGGGGCGGACAGGGTATGGACACTGAAGCTTTCTTT. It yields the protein CASRGGQGMDTEAFF.

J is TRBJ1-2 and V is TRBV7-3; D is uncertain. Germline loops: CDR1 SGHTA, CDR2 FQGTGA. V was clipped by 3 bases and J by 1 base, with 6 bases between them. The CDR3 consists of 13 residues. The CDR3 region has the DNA TGTGCCAGCAGCTTTAGCCATAACTATGGCTACACCTTC. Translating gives CASSFSHNYGYTF.